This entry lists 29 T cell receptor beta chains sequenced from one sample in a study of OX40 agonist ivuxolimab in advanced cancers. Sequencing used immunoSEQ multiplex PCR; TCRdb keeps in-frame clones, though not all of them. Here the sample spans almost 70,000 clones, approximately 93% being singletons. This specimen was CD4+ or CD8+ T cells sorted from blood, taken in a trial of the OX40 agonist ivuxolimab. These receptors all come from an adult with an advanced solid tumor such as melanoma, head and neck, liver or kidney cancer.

The CDR3 region has the DNA TGCGCCAGCAGCTACTATCCAGCGGGAGCGGGCACCGGGGAGCTGTTTTTT. It translates to CASSYYPAGAGTGELFF. The rearrangement joins TRBV4-1 to TRBJ2-2; 8 positions match TRBD2. The CDR3 has 17 amino acids. CDR1 and CDR2 (germline): MGHRA, YSYEKL. Losses at the gene ends were 5 bases for V and 4 bases for J; bases not matched to a gene: 12.

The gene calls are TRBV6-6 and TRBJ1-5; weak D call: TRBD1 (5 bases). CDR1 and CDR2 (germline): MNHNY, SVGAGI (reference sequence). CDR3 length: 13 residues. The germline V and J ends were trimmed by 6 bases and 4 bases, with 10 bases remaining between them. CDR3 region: CASSKGLNQPQHF. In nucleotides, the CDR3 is TGTGCCAGCAGCAAGGGACTTAATCAGCCCCAGCATTTT.

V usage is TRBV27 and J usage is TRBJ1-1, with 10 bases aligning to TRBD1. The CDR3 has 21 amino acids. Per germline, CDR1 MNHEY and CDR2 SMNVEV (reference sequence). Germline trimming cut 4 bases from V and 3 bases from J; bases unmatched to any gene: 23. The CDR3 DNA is TGTGCCAGCAGTTCCTCCAGCGGTAGTCGCCGGACAGGGGGAATGCACACTGAAGCTTTCTTT. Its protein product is CASSSSSGSRRTGGMHTEAFF.

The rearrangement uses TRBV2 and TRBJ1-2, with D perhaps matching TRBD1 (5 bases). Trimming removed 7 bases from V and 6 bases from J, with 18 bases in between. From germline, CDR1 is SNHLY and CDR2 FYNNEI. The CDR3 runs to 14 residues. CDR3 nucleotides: TGTGCCAGCACGTACCGGGACCCTATTGATGGCTACACCTTC. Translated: CASTYRDPIDGYTF.

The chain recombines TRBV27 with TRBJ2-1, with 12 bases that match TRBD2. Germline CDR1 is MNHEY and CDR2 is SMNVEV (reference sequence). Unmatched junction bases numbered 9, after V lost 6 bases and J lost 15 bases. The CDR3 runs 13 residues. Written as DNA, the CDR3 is TGTGCCAGCAGACACGGACTAGCGGGACAACCGTTCTTC. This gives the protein CASRHGLAGQPFF.

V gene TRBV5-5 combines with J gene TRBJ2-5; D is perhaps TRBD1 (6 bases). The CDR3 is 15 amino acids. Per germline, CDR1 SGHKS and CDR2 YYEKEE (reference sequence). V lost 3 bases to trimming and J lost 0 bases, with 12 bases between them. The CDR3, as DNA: TGTGCCAGCAGCTCCTCAGGGACATACCAAGAGACCCAGTACTTC. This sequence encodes CASSSSGTYQETQYF. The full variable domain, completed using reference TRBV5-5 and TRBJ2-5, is DAGVTQSPTHLIKTRGQQVTLRCSPISGHKSVSWYQQVLGQGPQFIFQYYEKEERGRGNFPDRFSARQFPNYSSELNVNALLLGDSALYLCASSSSGTYQETQYFGPGTRLLVL.

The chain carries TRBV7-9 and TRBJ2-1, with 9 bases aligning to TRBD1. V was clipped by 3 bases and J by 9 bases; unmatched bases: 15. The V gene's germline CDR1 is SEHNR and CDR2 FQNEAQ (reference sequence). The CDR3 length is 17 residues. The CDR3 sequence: CASSLDLGQGRNTEQFF. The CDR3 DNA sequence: TGTGCCAGCAGCTTGGATTTGGGACAGGGACGGAACACTGAGCAGTTCTTC.

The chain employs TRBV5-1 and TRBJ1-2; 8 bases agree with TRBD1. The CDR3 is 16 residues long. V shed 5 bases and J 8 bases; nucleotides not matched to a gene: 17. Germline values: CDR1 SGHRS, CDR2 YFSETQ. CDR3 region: CASSSPPPTGVGGYTF. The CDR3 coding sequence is TGCGCCAGCAGTTCACCCCCACCGACAGGGGTTGGCGGCTACACCTTC. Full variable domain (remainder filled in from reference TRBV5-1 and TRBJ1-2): KAGVTQTPRYLIKTRGQQVTLSCSPISGHRSVSWYQQTPGQGLQFLFEYFSETQRNKGNFPGRFSGRQFSNSRSEMNVSTLELGDSALYLCASSSPPPTGVGGYTFGSGTRLTVV.

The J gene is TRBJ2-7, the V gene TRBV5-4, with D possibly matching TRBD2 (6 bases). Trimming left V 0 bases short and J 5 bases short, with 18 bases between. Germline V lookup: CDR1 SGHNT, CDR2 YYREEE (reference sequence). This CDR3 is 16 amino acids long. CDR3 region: CASSLGGQRELNEQYF. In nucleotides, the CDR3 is TGTGCCAGCAGCTTGGGTGGCCAACGGGAGTTGAACGAGCAGTACTTC.

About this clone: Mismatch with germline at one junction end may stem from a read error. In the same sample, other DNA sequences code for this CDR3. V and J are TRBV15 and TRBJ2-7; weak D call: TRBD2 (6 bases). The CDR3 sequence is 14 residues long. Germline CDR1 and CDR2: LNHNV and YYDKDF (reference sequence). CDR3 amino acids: CATSLSGLFYEQYF. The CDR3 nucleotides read TGTGCCACCAGTTTAAGCGGGCTATTCTACGAGCAGTACTTT.

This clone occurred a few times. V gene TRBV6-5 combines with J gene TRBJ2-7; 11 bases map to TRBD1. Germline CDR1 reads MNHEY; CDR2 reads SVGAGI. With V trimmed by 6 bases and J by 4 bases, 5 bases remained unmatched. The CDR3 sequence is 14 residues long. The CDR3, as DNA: TGTGCCAGCAGCGAAAGGGACAGGGGGTACGAGCAGTACTTC. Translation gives CASSERDRGYEQYF.

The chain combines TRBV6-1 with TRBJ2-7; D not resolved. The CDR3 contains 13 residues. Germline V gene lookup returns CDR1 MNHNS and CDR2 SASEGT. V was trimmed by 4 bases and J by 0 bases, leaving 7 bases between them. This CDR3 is CASSVAASYEQYF. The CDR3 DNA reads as TGTGCCAGCAGTGTGGCAGCCTCCTACGAGCAGTACTTC.

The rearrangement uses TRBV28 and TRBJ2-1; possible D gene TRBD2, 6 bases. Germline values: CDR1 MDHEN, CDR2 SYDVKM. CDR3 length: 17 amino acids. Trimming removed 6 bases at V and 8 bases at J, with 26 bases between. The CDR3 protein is CASSPPRLVALVDEQFF. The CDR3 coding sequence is TGTGCCAGCAGCCCTCCTCGACTAGTAGCCTTAGTTGATGAGCAGTTCTTC. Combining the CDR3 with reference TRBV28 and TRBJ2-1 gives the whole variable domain DVKVTQSSRYLVKRTGEKVFLECVQDMDHENMFWYRQDPGLGLRLIYFSYDVKMKEKGDIPEGYSVSREKKERFSLILESASTNQTSMYLCASSPPRLVALVDEQFFGPGTRLTVL.

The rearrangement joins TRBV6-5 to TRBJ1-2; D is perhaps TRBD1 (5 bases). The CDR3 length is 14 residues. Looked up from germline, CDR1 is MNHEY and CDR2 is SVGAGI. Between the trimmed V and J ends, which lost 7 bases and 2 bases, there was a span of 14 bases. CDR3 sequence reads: CASTGGDANYGYTF. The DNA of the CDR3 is TGTGCCAGCACCGGGGGGGACGCCAACTATGGCTACACCTTC.

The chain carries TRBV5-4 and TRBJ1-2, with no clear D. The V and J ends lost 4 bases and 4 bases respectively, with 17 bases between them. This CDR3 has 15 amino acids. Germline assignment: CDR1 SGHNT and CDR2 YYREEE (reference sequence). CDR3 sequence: CASSGREEGIYGYTF. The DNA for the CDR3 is TGTGCCAGCAGCGGGAGGGAGGAGGGTATCTATGGCTACACCTTC.

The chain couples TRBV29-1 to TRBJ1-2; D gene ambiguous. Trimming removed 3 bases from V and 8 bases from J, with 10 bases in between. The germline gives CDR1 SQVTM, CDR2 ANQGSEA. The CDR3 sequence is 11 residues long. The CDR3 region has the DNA TGCAGCGTTGATCTTTTAGTAGGCTACACCTTC. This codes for CSVDLLVGYTF.

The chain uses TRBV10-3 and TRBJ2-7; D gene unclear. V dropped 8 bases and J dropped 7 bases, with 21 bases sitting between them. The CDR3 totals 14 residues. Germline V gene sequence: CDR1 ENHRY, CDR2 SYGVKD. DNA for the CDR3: TGTGCCATCTTAGGCGAAATGGGGTTTGGGGAGCAGTACTTC. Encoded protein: CAILGEMGFGEQYF.

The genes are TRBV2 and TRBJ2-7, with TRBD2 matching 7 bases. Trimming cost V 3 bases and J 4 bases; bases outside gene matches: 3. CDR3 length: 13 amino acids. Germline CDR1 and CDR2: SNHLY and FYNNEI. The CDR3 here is CASSDTGGYEQYF. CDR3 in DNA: TGTGCCAGCAGTGATACCGGGGGGTACGAGCAGTACTTC. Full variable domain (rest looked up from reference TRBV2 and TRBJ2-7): EPEVTQTPSHQVTQMGQEVILRCVPISNHLYFYWYRQILGQKVEFLVSFYNNEISEKSEIFDDQFSVERPDGSNFTLKIRSTKLEDSAMYFCASSDTGGYEQYFGPGTRLTVT.

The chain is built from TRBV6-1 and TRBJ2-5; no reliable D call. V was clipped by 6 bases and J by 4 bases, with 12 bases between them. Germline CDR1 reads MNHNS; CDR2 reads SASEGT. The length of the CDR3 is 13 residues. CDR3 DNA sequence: TGTGCCAGCAGCTGGGATAGGAGAGAGACCCAGTACTTC. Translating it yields CASSWDRRETQYF.

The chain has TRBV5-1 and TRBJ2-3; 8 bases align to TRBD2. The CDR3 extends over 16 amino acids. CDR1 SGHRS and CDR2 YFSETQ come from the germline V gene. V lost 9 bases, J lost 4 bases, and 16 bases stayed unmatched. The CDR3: CATSAGGGTRSDTQYF. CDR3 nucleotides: TGCGCCACCTCGGCGGGGGGAGGGACAAGGTCAGATACGCAGTATTTT.

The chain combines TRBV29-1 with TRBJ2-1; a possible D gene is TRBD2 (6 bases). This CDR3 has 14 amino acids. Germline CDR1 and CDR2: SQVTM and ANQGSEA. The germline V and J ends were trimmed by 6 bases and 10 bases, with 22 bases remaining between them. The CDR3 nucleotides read TGCAGCGTGGCACCGGGACGTAGCGGCCGGGAGCAGTTCTTC. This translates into CSVAPGRSGREQFF.

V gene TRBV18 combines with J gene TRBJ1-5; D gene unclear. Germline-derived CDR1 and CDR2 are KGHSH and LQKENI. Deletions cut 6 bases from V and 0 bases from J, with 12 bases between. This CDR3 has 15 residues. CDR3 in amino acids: CASSQDGNSNQPQHF. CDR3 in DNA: TGTGCCAGCTCGCAGGACGGCAATAGCAATCAGCCCCAGCATTTT.

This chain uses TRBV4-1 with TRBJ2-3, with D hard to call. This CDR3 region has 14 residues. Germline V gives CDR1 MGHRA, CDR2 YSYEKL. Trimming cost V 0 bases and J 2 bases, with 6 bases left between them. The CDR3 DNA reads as TGCGCCAGCAGCCAAGATGAAACCACAGATACGCAGTATTTT. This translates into CASSQDETTDTQYF.

The DNA of the CDR3 is TGTGCCAGCAGCGGCGGACCTTTCAATGAGCAGTTCTTC. Protein sequence: CASSGGPFNEQFF. This sequence joins TRBV5-5 and TRBJ2-1, with unresolved D. This CDR3 spans 13 amino acids. Deletions cut 4 bases from V and 6 bases from J, with 11 bases between. The germline CDR1 and CDR2 sequences are SGHKS and YYEKEE (reference sequence).

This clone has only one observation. CDR3 in DNA: TGCGCCAGCAGCTCGACAGGGGGCTGGGAGACCCAGTACTTC. Its protein is CASSSTGGWETQYF. This chain links TRBV5-1 with TRBJ2-5; 10 nucleotides agree with TRBD1. The V segment lost 3 bases and the J segment 5 bases; nucleotides outside the gene matches: 4. CDR3 length: 14 residues. Germline values: CDR1 SGHRS, CDR2 YFSETQ. Variable domain in full (rest from reference TRBV5-1 and TRBJ2-5): KAGVTQTPRYLIKTRGQQVTLSCSPISGHRSVSWYQQTPGQGLQFLFEYFSETQRNKGNFPGRFSGRQFSNSRSEMNVSTLELGDSALYLCASSSTGGWETQYFGPGTRLLVL.

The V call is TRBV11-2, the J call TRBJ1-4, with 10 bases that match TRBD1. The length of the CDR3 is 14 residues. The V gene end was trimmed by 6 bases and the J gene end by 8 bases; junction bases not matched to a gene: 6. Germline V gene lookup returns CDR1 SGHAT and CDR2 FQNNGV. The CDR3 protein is CASRTGTGVEKLFF. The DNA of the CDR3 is TGTGCCAGCAGAACCGGGACAGGGGTGGAAAAACTGTTTTTT. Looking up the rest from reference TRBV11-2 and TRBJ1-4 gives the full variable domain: EAGVAQSPRYKIIEKRQSVAFWCNPISGHATLYWYQQILGQGPKLLIQFQNNGVVDDSQLPKDRFSAERLKGVDSTLKIQPAKLEDSAVYLCASRTGTGVEKLFFGSGTQLSVL.

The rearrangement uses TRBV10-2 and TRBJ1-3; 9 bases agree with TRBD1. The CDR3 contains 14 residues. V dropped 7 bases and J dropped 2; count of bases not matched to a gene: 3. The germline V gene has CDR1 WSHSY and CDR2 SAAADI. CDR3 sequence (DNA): TGCGCCAGCAAGGACAGGGGACCTGGAAACACCATATATTTT. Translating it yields CASKDRGPGNTIYF.

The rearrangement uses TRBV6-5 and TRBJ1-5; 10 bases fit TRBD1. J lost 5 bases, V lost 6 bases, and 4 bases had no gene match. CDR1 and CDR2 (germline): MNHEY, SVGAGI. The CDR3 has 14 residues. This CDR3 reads CASSRQGADQPQHF. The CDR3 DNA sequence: TGTGCCAGCAGCCGACAGGGGGCGGATCAGCCCCAGCATTTT.

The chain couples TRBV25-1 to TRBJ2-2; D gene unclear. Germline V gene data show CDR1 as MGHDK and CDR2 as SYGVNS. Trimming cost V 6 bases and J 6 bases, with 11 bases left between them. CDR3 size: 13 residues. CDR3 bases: TGTGCCAGCAGCGAAAATTGGGCCGGGGAGCTGTTTTTT. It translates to CASSENWAGELFF.